A selection of T cell receptor beta chains follows, all from one sample in a study of blood T cell repertoires in COVID-19. Sequencing used immunoSEQ multiplex PCR; TCRdb keeps in-frame clones, though not all of them. The data contain under 200,000 clones, over 70% of them seen just once; the ten biggest clones take up approximately 3.6%. The sample consisted of PBMCs or T cells enriched from blood (not recorded which). The receptors stem from an older woman who had recovered from COVID-19. The CDR3 runs from the conserved cysteine through the conserved F or W. The order of the fields is V gene, J gene, D gene, CDR3 protein. A D gene is named only where the DNA matches it firmly.

TRBV5-6	TRBJ2-6	TRBD1	CASRGRGQGIPGANVLTF
TRBV2	TRBJ1-5	.	CASVRLDSASNQPQHF
TRBV2	TRBJ2-2	TRBD2	CASSGSGVRGGELFF
TRBV3-1/TRBV3-2	TRBJ2-7	TRBD1	CASSQTAGGEQYF
TRBV20-1	TRBJ1-2	.	CSARDPDGYTF
TRBV6-5	TRBJ1-1	TRBD1	CASSYGQGAVNTEAFF
TRBV18	TRBJ1-1	.	CASSPLPTAMNTEAFF
TRBV5-8	TRBJ2-7	.	CASSLDSKYEQYF
TRBV4-1	TRBJ1-1	.	CASSQDPRPEAFF
TRBV5-1	TRBJ2-3	TRBD1	CASSFGTGSLDTQYF
TRBV30	TRBJ1-2	.	CAWIPTDSRYGYTF
TRBV28	TRBJ1-5	.	CASSLYIRVGKPQHF
TRBV4-1	TRBJ1-2	.	CASSQDAPGVGFNYGYTF
TRBV7-8	TRBJ2-1	.	CASSLYLRESTTYNEQFF
TRBV18	TRBJ1-4	.	CASSPGAREKLFF
TRBV27	TRBJ1-1	.	CASSPQGWGTEAFF
TRBV24-1	TRBJ1-5	.	CATSDPGQNQPQHF
TRBV15	TRBJ1-5	TRBD1	CATSRDRFQGEVGNQPQHF
TRBV6-5	TRBJ1-5	.	CASRARGDSNQPQHF
TRBV9	TRBJ2-1	.	CASSLRGGIYNEQFF
TRBV14	TRBJ2-1	TRBD1	CASSLTRGQNNEQFF
TRBV19	TRBJ1-5	.	CASSIVRTRVVGNQPQHF
TRBV27	TRBJ1-1	.	CASSPTVMNTEAFF
TRBV2	TRBJ1-5	.	CASSVGDLQPQHF
TRBV19	TRBJ1-4	.	CASTLEGTDNEKLFF
TRBV4-2	TRBJ2-6	.	CASSQDLDSLANVLTF
TRBV5-1	TRBJ1-5	TRBD1	CASSLGQGSQPQHF
TRBV7-2	TRBJ2-6	TRBD1	CASSSTGGTGANVLTF
TRBV4-2	TRBJ1-2	.	CASSQDEYTREDYGYTF
TRBV29-1	TRBJ2-1	.	CSVGLRGFPSNEQFF
TRBV11-3	TRBJ2-2	.	CASSAFRGEANTGELFF
TRBV5-1	TRBJ1-2	TRBD1	CASSPTGGLGYGYTF
TRBV7-8	TRBJ2-3	TRBD1	CASSLADRGYKDTQYF
TRBV5-8	TRBJ2-3	.	CASSFMIGPHPDTQYF
TRBV9	TRBJ1-2	TRBD1	CASSFIGTGKGYTF
TRBV15	TRBJ1-4	.	CATSGFQGTNEKLFF
TRBV6-1	TRBJ2-1	.	CASSEGAGYNEQFF
TRBV7-2	TRBJ2-3	.	CASSSPTVATDTQYF
TRBV7-2	TRBJ1-4	.	CASSLRLTTNEKLFF
TRBV5-1	TRBJ2-2	.	CASTTTGELFF
TRBV2	TRBJ1-1	.	CASQIGPEAFF
TRBV7-8	TRBJ1-2	.	CASSLAQPGLRGYTF
TRBV6-6	TRBJ1-1	.	CASRGRRDNTEAFF
TRBV5-4	TRBJ1-3	TRBD1	CASSKLQGAGNTIYF
TRBV11-3	TRBJ2-1	.	CASSLDRDEQFF
TRBV7-6	TRBJ2-1	TRBD1	CASSSESVTGGSYNEQFF
TRBV13	TRBJ2-2	.	CASSLAGMPGELFF
TRBV5-1	TRBJ2-1	TRBD1	CASSGGTGRYEQFF
TRBV11-2	TRBJ2-1	.	CASRGTSYNEQFF
TRBV27	TRBJ2-1	TRBD2	CASSSGLAGAHSRYNEQFF
TRBV4-1	TRBJ1-1	.	CASSQGDTTPEAFF
TRBV27	TRBJ1-4	.	CASSLRTQGGRPEKLFF
TRBV7-6	TRBJ2-3	TRBD2	CASSLAPLAGADTQYF
TRBV24-1	TRBJ1-5	.	CATSDATYDRYQPQHF
TRBV7-2	TRBJ2-7	.	CASSLEISSYEQYF
TRBV29-1	TRBJ1-1	.	CSVVPVLNTEAFF
TRBV2	TRBJ1-3	.	CASSVGHPNSGNTIYF
TRBV5-1	TRBJ2-7	TRBD2	CASSPGLEAGEQYF
TRBV27	TRBJ1-5	TRBD1	CASSLRGGLGSNQPQHF